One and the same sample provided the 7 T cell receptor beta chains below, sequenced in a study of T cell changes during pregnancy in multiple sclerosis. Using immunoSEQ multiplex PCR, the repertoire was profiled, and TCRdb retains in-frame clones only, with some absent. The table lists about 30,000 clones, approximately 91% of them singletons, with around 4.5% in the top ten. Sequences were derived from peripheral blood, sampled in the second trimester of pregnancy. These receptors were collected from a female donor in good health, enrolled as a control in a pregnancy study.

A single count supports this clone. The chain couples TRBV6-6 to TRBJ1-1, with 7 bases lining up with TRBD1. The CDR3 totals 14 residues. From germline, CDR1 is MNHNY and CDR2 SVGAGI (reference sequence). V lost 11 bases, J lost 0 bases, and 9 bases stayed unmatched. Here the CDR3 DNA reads TGTGCCTCCAACCCGGACAGGCTGAACACTGAAGCTTTCTTT. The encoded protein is CASNPDRLNTEAFF.

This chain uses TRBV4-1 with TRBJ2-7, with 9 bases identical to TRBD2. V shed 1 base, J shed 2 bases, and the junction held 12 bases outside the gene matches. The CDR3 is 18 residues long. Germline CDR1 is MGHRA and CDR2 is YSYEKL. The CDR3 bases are TGCGCCAGCAGCCAAGTGTCGGGGCCTAGCGGGATTCCCTACGAGCAGTACTTC. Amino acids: CASSQVSGPSGIPYEQYF.

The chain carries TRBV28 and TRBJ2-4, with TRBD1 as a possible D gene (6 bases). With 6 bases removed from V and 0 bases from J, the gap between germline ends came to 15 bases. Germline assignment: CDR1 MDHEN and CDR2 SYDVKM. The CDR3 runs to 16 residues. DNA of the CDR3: TGTGCCAGCAGCCCCCCAGGGGCCTTAGCCAAAAACATTCAGTACTTC. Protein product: CASSPPGALAKNIQYF.

The CDR3 nucleotides are TGTGCCAGCAGCTCCCCGGGACAGCTCACAGATACGCAGTATTTT. Protein: CASSSPGQLTDTQYF. The V and J genes are TRBV6-5 and TRBJ2-3, with 7 bases identical to TRBD1. The J segment lost 2 bases and the V segment lost 6 bases, leaving 8 bases of the junction unmatched. CDR1 and CDR2 (germline): MNHEY, SVGAGI. The CDR3 length is 15 residues.

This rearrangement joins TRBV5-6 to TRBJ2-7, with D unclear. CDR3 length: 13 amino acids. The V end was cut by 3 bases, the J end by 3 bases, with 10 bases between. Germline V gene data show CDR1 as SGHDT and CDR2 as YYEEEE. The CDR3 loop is CASSSGSYYEQYF. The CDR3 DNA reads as TGTGCCAGCAGCTCCGGGTCTTACTACGAGCAGTACTTC. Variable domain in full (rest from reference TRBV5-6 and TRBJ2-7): DAGVTQSPTHLIKTRGQQVTLRCSPKSGHDTVSWYQQALGQGPQFIFQYYEEEERQRGNFPDRFSGHQFPNYSSELNVNALLLGDSALYLCASSSGSYYEQYFGPGTRLTVT.

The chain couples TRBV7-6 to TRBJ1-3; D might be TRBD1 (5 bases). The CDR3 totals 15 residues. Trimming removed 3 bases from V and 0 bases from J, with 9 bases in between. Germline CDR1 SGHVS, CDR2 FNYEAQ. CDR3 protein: CASSLGLGSGNTIYF. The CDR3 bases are TGTGCCAGCAGCTTGGGACTTGGCTCTGGAAACACCATATATTTT.

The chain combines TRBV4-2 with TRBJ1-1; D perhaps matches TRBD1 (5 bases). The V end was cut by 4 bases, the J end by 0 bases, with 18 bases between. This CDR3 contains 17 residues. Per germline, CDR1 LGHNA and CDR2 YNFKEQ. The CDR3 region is CASSRADTGFMNTEAFF. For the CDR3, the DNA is TGTGCCAGCAGCCGCGCGGACACAGGATTCATGAACACTGAAGCTTTCTTT.